The source of this T cell receptor beta chain is a study of vaccination effects on CD4 cells after COVID-19. As for the study in general: In the ViraFEST assay, antigen-specific CD4+ clonotypes were identified by expansion after peptide-pool stimulation.

Investigators separated out CD4+ T cells once around nine days of culture had passed. This CDR3 has 15 residues. With 0 bases removed from V and 3 bases from J, the gap between germline ends came to 7 bases. Germline V gene sequence: CDR1 SGHRS, CDR2 YFSETQ. TCRdb keeps only in-frame clones here, not all; method: immunoSEQ multiplex PCR. Among about 76,000 clones listed, roughly four fifths were seen once. As for this clone: Its matching antigen is unknown.

The sequence came from a human donor who received a COVID-19 vaccine. The specimen was CD4+ T cells from PBMCs cultured without peptide, collected before COVID-19 vaccination. The chain recombines TRBV5-1 with TRBJ1-6; D perhaps matches TRBD1 (6 bases). CDR3 region: CASSLAQGYNSPLHF. DNA for the CDR3: TGCGCCAGCAGCTTGGCACAGGGCTATAATTCACCCCTCCACTTT.